These T cell receptor beta chains were read from a single sample in a study of CXCR3-negative and CXCR3-positive naive CD8 T cells. TCRdb re-called the 5' RACE reads and shows each CDR3 protein once, DNA omitted. This table lists around 5,300 distinct CDR3 sequences. The sequenced material came from naive CXCR3- CD8+ T cells from blood. Every receptor here comes from a human donor in good health. Some clones in this sample may be carry-over from other donors' samples. Each CDR3 is given with its conserved first and last residue. Fields, in order: J gene, clone size, V gene, CDR3 protein. Where a row states a size, it is once, few, many or the class of an expanded clone; other rows omit it.

J gene: TRBJ2-7; clone size: -; V gene: TRBV29-1; CDR3 protein: CSVDPGSYEQYF
J gene: TRBJ2-4; clone size: -; V gene: TRBV28; CDR3 protein: CASSLIGSDIQYF
J gene: TRBJ1-1; clone size: -; V gene: TRBV7-3; CDR3 protein: CASSFLMLNTEAFF
J gene: TRBJ2-2; clone size: -; V gene: TRBV29-1; CDR3 protein: CSAEDITGELFF
J gene: TRBJ2-1; clone size: -; V gene: TRBV19; CDR3 protein: CASSMPASPYNEQFF
J gene: TRBJ2-3; clone size: medium-sized; V gene: TRBV28; CDR3 protein: CASSFSLLAGSDTQYF
J gene: TRBJ2-1; clone size: medium-sized; V gene: TRBV25-1; CDR3 protein: CASSSPGLAGRREQFF
J gene: TRBJ2-1; clone size: -; V gene: TRBV5-1; CDR3 protein: CASSLRDSLSYNEQFF
J gene: TRBJ2-3; clone size: medium-sized; V gene: TRBV5-1; CDR3 protein: CASSFRAEATDTQYF
J gene: TRBJ2-1; clone size: medium-sized; V gene: TRBV6-2/TRBV6-3; CDR3 protein: CASSSGTGDRSQFF
J gene: TRBJ2-7; clone size: -; V gene: TRBV29-1; CDR3 protein: CSVVGSYEQYF
J gene: TRBJ2-1; clone size: -; V gene: TRBV2; CDR3 protein: CARRVPTYNEQFF
J gene: TRBJ1-1; clone size: medium-sized; V gene: TRBV2; CDR3 protein: CASSDVTKKGAWTEAFF
J gene: TRBJ2-5; clone size: -; V gene: TRBV12-5; CDR3 protein: CASGSWTAGAETQYF
J gene: TRBJ2-1; clone size: -; V gene: TRBV11-1; CDR3 protein: CASSLAENEQFF
J gene: TRBJ2-4; clone size: large; V gene: TRBV2; CDR3 protein: CASSGTSGTKNIQYF
J gene: TRBJ2-7; clone size: -; V gene: TRBV7-9; CDR3 protein: CASSRDREGNEQYF
J gene: TRBJ1-1; clone size: medium-sized; V gene: TRBV15; CDR3 protein: CATSRVETGTVEAFF
J gene: TRBJ2-5; clone size: medium-sized; V gene: TRBV7-8; CDR3 protein: CASRLPGELETQYF
J gene: TRBJ2-7; clone size: -; V gene: TRBV7-2; CDR3 protein: CASSLAGQGISYEQYF
J gene: TRBJ2-5; clone size: -; V gene: TRBV7-9; CDR3 protein: CASSFDRPKYF
J gene: TRBJ2-1; clone size: -; V gene: TRBV27; CDR3 protein: CATRGGTSYSSSYNEQFF
J gene: TRBJ2-3; clone size: medium-sized; V gene: TRBV2; CDR3 protein: CASSVPTEVTDTQYF
J gene: TRBJ1-5; clone size: -; V gene: TRBV29-1; CDR3 protein: CSDVRQGSNQPQHF
J gene: TRBJ2-7; clone size: -; V gene: TRBV5-6; CDR3 protein: CASSTGLAGVEQYF
J gene: TRBJ2-5; clone size: -; V gene: TRBV7-6; CDR3 protein: CASSARGETQHF
J gene: TRBJ2-4; clone size: -; V gene: TRBV7-9; CDR3 protein: CASSPAAPKNIHYF
J gene: TRBJ1-2; clone size: medium-sized; V gene: TRBV29-1; CDR3 protein: CSVGTSGYGYTF
J gene: TRBJ2-1; clone size: -; V gene: TRBV5-6; CDR3 protein: CASSLFGGGNEQFF
J gene: TRBJ2-7; clone size: -; V gene: TRBV20-1; CDR3 protein: CSARDWDRYEQYF
J gene: TRBJ1-1; clone size: -; V gene: TRBV29-1; CDR3 protein: CSVNDRVLEAFF
J gene: TRBJ1-2; clone size: -; V gene: TRBV6-5; CDR3 protein: CASSYGASGYTF
J gene: TRBJ2-7; clone size: medium-sized; V gene: TRBV20-1; CDR3 protein: CSARGQGYEQYF
J gene: TRBJ2-7; clone size: -; V gene: TRBV7-3; CDR3 protein: CASSPSSSYEQYF
J gene: TRBJ2-2; clone size: -; V gene: TRBV29-1; CDR3 protein: CSVVRANTGELFF
J gene: TRBJ2-5; clone size: -; V gene: TRBV5-1; CDR3 protein: CASSLDYAGPETQYF
J gene: TRBJ2-7; clone size: -; V gene: TRBV6-2/TRBV6-3; CDR3 protein: CASIFHPDSYEQYF
J gene: TRBJ1-1; clone size: medium-sized; V gene: TRBV13; CDR3 protein: CASSLGIQPEAFF
J gene: TRBJ2-1; clone size: -; V gene: TRBV29-1; CDR3 protein: CSSTPGSSDNEQFF
J gene: TRBJ2-5; clone size: medium-sized; V gene: TRBV5-4; CDR3 protein: CASSPGQGEETQYF
J gene: TRBJ2-7; clone size: -; V gene: TRBV29-1; CDR3 protein: CSVVSDYEQYF
J gene: TRBJ1-2; clone size: -; V gene: TRBV6-5; CDR3 protein: CASSSLEGHDYGYTF
J gene: TRBJ2-7; clone size: medium-sized; V gene: TRBV29-1; CDR3 protein: CSAPRTSEKYEQYF
J gene: TRBJ1-5; clone size: -; V gene: TRBV19; CDR3 protein: CASSPEDRNQPQHF
J gene: TRBJ2-3; clone size: -; V gene: TRBV29-1; CDR3 protein: CSVRRTPTDTQYF
J gene: TRBJ1-1; clone size: medium-sized; V gene: TRBV29-1; CDR3 protein: CSVAKSGGFNTEAFF
J gene: TRBJ2-1; clone size: -; V gene: TRBV29-1; CDR3 protein: CSVDERVDSYNEQFF
J gene: TRBJ2-1; clone size: medium-sized; V gene: TRBV7-9; CDR3 protein: CASSLAQRAHNEQFF
J gene: TRBJ1-4; clone size: medium-sized; V gene: TRBV25-1; CDR3 protein: CASSSPYNEKLFF
J gene: TRBJ2-7; clone size: medium-sized; V gene: TRBV4-3; CDR3 protein: CASSQDPGQGLTILYF
J gene: TRBJ2-1; clone size: medium-sized; V gene: TRBV29-1; CDR3 protein: CSVEVGTGQFF
J gene: TRBJ2-3; clone size: medium-sized; V gene: TRBV9; CDR3 protein: CASSPPARDTQYF
J gene: TRBJ2-2; clone size: -; V gene: TRBV6-5; CDR3 protein: CASSYSSENTGELFF
J gene: TRBJ1-1; clone size: -; V gene: TRBV7-9; CDR3 protein: CASIGGTFGNTEAFF
J gene: TRBJ2-1; clone size: -; V gene: TRBV11-3; CDR3 protein: CASSLDQSEYNEQFF
J gene: TRBJ1-2; clone size: -; V gene: TRBV12-3/TRBV12-4; CDR3 protein: CASIEGLNYGYTF
J gene: TRBJ1-2; clone size: -; V gene: TRBV19; CDR3 protein: CASNPGQTYGYTF
J gene: TRBJ2-1; clone size: -; V gene: TRBV29-1; CDR3 protein: CSVPMTSGRASSSYNEQFF
J gene: TRBJ2-7; clone size: medium-sized; V gene: TRBV29-1; CDR3 protein: CSVALGAGEQYF
J gene: TRBJ2-1; clone size: -; V gene: TRBV7-9; CDR3 protein: CASSEESGEQFF